This T cell receptor (beta chain) is drawn from a study of blood T cells in healthy people across ages. Study-wide points: Strong correlation was found linking TCR beta diversity to naive T cell percentage.

The draw of peripheral blood yielded ten milliliters from each donor. Isolation yielded PBMCs, at least 7 million per sample, in every case. About this clonotype: Its cognate antigen is unknown.

It was with a sample-barcoded 5' primer and a J-beta primer mix that a second PCR of about 6 to 11 cycles was run. Paired-end reads containing CDR3 totaled no fewer than 2.5 million for each sample. TCRdb re-analysed the 5' RACE reads in MiXCR, keeping a single row per CDR3 protein. Among 1.4 million to 1.5 million distinct CDR3 sequences listed, about 40% were seen once. The sequenced material came from blood. The receptor was derived from a woman aged 18 to 35 in good health.

This chain's CDR3 is CASSLAAAGGRSEQFF. The CDR3 nucleotides read TGTGCCAGCAGCTTAGCGGCGGCGGGGGGCAGGAGTGAGCAGTTCTTC. The chain carries TRBV7-2 and TRBJ2-1, with 8 bases lining up with TRBD2. J was trimmed by 9 bases and V by 0 bases; bases with no gene match: 10. Germline V CDR1 and CDR2: SGHTA, FQGNSA. This CDR3 comprises 16 residues. The full variable domain, rest sourced from reference TRBV7-2 and TRBJ2-1, is GAGVSQSPSNKVTEKGKDVELRCDPISGHTALYWYRQSLGQGLEFLIYFQGNSAPDKSGLPSDRFSAERTGGSVSTLTIQRTQQEDSAVYLCASSLAAAGGRSEQFFGPGTRLTVL.